These 10 T cell receptor beta chains were all obtained from the same sample, sequenced in a study of blood T cell repertoires in COVID-19. Sequencing used immunoSEQ multiplex PCR; TCRdb keeps in-frame clones, though not all of them. The repertoire holds around 120,000 clones, with more than 60% as singletons. The sequenced sample consisted of peripheral blood. Receptors originate from a man between 70 and 80 years old with acute or convalescent COVID-19.

The chain couples TRBV5-4 to TRBJ2-5; 8 bases agree with TRBD2. The germline CDR1 and CDR2 sequences are SGHNT and YYREEE (reference sequence). V lost 0 bases to trimming and J lost 2 bases; unmatched junction nucleotides: 6. There are 16 residues in the CDR3. The CDR3 region is CASSLGGGGPQETQYF. CDR3 bases: TGTGCCAGCAGCTTGGGGGGCGGGGGGCCTCAAGAGACCCAGTACTTC.

This clone came up once. The chain employs TRBV10-3 and TRBJ1-1, with D perhaps TRBD1 (6 bases). The CDR3 is 13 residues long. Germline CDR1 ENHRY, CDR2 SYGVKD. The germline V and J ends were trimmed by 7 bases and 4 bases, with 13 bases remaining between them. CDR3 protein: CAINGGQGTEAFF. The CDR3 DNA reads as TGTGCCATCAACGGGGGGCAGGGCACTGAAGCTTTCTTT.

This clone was observed a single time. The V call is TRBV29-1, the J call TRBJ1-5; possibly TRBD1 for D (6 bases). Germline assignment: CDR1 SQVTM and CDR2 ANQGSEA. The CDR3 covers 13 residues. V lost 4 bases, J lost 6 bases, and 13 bases lay in between. The CDR3 nucleotides are TGCAGCGTTGGAGAAGGGGGAACTCAGCCCCAGCATTTT. It translates to CSVGEGGTQPQHF.

The V call is TRBV5-1, the J call TRBJ2-3, with TRBD2 matching 15 bases. This CDR3 region has 18 residues. The V and J ends lost 4 bases and 2 bases, in that order; junction bases with no gene match: 8. The germline CDR1 and CDR2 sequences are SGHRS and YFSETQ. CDR3 residues: CASSTGLAGGPITDTQYF. The CDR3, as DNA: TGCGCCAGCAGCACGGGACTAGCGGGGGGACCCATCACAGATACGCAGTATTTT.

V and J are TRBV4-2 and TRBJ2-3, with D possibly matching TRBD2 (6 bases). Trimming pared 1 base from V and 0 bases from J, leaving 8 bases between. Germline values: CDR1 LGHNA, CDR2 YNFKEQ. This CDR3 comprises 15 residues. CDR3 sequence: CASSQAGESTDTQYF. The CDR3 bases are TGTGCCAGCAGCCAAGCGGGGGAGAGCACAGATACGCAGTATTTT.

This clone occurred once. V usage is TRBV5-4 and J usage is TRBJ2-1; 8 bases map to TRBD2. The CDR3 sequence is 17 residues long. Trimming at V came to 4 bases and at J to 7 bases, leaving 16 bases not matched to a gene. CDR1 is SGHNT, CDR2 YYREEE, per germline (reference sequence). This CDR3 is CASSLAGGGEAWNEQFF. The CDR3 nucleotides read TGTGCCAGCAGCCTCGCGGGAGGCGGGGAAGCTTGGAATGAGCAGTTCTTC.

The genes are TRBV4-3 and TRBJ2-2; a weak D match, TRBD1 (5 bases). Germline V lookup: CDR1 LGHNA, CDR2 YSLEER. V dropped 0 bases and J dropped 5 bases, with 13 bases sitting between them. This CDR3 has 16 residues. CDR3 loop: CASSQDARQSTGELFF. The CDR3 DNA follows: TGCGCCAGCAGCCAAGATGCGAGACAGAGTACCGGGGAGCTGTTTTTT.

The chain recombines TRBV19 with TRBJ1-2; D is uncertain. Per the germline V gene, CDR1 is LNHDA and CDR2 is SQIVND (reference sequence). Trimming shortened V by 7 bases and J by 0 bases, and 9 bases separated the two germline ends. The CDR3 runs to 13 residues. The CDR3 bases are TGTGCCAGTAAGGAGACGGCTAACTATGGCTACACCTTC. Translation gives CASKETANYGYTF. The full variable domain, rest sourced from reference TRBV19 and TRBJ1-2, is DGGITQSPKYLFRKEGQNVTLSCEQNLNHDAMYWYRQDPGQGLRLIYYSQIVNDFQKGDIAEGYSVSREKKESFPLTVTSAQKNPTAFYLCASKETANYGYTFGSGTRLTVV.

The chain is built from TRBV4-3 and TRBJ1-6; unclear D gene. This CDR3 is built from 13 residues. Germline V gene lookup returns CDR1 LGHNA and CDR2 YSLEER. V dropped 0 bases and J dropped 9 bases, with 6 bases sitting between them. CDR3 DNA: TGCGCCAGCAGCCAAGAGTTCGGTTCACCCCTCCACTTT. Translated: CASSQEFGSPLHF.

The chain carries TRBV6-5 and TRBJ1-5, with TRBD1 matching over 8 bases. Trimming removed 7 bases from V and 6 bases from J; junction bases left unmatched: 8. CDR1 MNHEY and CDR2 SVGAGI come from the germline V gene. The CDR3 has 14 amino acids. The CDR3 loop reads CASKTGATGQPQHF. The DNA for the CDR3 is TGTGCCAGCAAGACAGGGGCGACGGGTCAGCCCCAGCATTTT.